This TCR beta chain was observed in a study of metastatic and nonmetastatic thyroid tumors. At the level of the study: Repertoires from malignant and benign thyroid patients were compared across blood and tumor or nodule tissue.

The V gene's germline CDR1 is MNHNS and CDR2 SASEGT. This CDR3 is 12 amino acids long. V lost 7 bases and J 5 bases, leaving 9 bases between the germline ends. Study-wide points: Benign nodules reportedly had significantly lower TCR beta diversity than malignant thyroid tumors in blood and tumor.

With regard to this clone: The antigen is unknown.

Every patient underwent thyroid surgery untreated. In the source study's methods: To classify distant metastasis in papillary thyroid cancer, a model was built from CDR3 differences across clinicopathological groups. TCRdb recomputed clones from the PCR reads via MiXCR. Clone size and V and J calls follow TCRdb, not the original study. The table records about 15,000 clones, around 28% of them present only once. The source material was tumor tissue. The chain couples TRBV6-1 to TRBJ1-5; maybe TRBD1 (6 bases). This TCR was recovered from a male donor with papillary thyroid cancer or a benign thyroid nodule (not recorded which). Some clones in this sample may be carry-over from other donors' samples. The CDR3 DNA reads as TGTGCCAGCAAGAGGGGGGATCAGCCCCAGCATTTT. Protein sequence: CASKRGDQPQHF.